Below, 18 T cell receptor beta chains from the same sample are listed, as sequenced in a study of cytomegalovirus exposure and HLA in healthy donors. Both 60 Vbeta primers and 13 Jbeta primers went into the PCR. Only in-frame clones appear in the TCRdb table, and some are missing; sequencing was by immunoSEQ multiplex PCR. Altogether 100,000 to 120,000 clones are present, just over 75% being singletons, with the ten largest covering around an eighth. Source material: PBMCs. The receptor source for this set is a man under 40 in good health and CMV-seropositive.

This chain joins TRBV10-3 and TRBJ1-1; D gene unclear. Trimming removed 6 bases at V and 4 bases at J, with 12 bases between. The CDR3 loop spans 13 amino acids. Germline CDR1 reads ENHRY; CDR2 reads SYGVKD. Here the CDR3 DNA reads TGTGCCATCAGGGGCCGGGAAGGCACTGAAGCTTTCTTT. It encodes CAIRGREGTEAFF.

The genes are TRBV9 and TRBJ2-5; 9 bases align to TRBD1. The CDR3 loop spans 15 amino acids. CDR1 is SGDLS, CDR2 YYNGEE, per germline. V shed 2 bases and J 2 bases; nucleotides not matched to a gene: 4. CDR3 in amino acids: CASSVRDRVQETQYF. The CDR3, as DNA: TGTGCCAGCAGCGTCCGGGACAGGGTTCAAGAGACCCAGTACTTC.

This rearrangement joins TRBV20-1 to TRBJ1-2; D uncertain. The V gene lost 6 bases and the J gene lost 8 bases, with 13 bases spanning the gap. The CDR3 sequence is 11 residues long. The germline V gene has CDR1 DFQATT and CDR2 SNEGSKA (reference sequence). The CDR3 DNA is TGCAGTGCAGGGTCAGCGGGCGGCTACACCTTC. It specifies CSAGSAGGYTF.

This chain uses TRBV10-3 with TRBJ1-4, with TRBD1 matching over 10 bases. V gave up 2 bases and J gave up 7 bases; unmatched junction bases: 4. Germline CDR1 is ENHRY and CDR2 is SYGVKD. CDR3 length: 15 amino acids. DNA of the CDR3: TGTGCCATCAGTGAGGGGACAGGGGAGGGTGAAAAACTGTTTTTT. Protein product: CAISEGTGEGEKLFF.

Only a few counts were recorded for this clone. J is TRBJ1-4 and V is TRBV7-2, with a weak D call TRBD1 (6 bases). Trimming removed 1 base from V and 8 bases from J, with 14 bases in between. This CDR3 is built from 15 residues. Germline CDR1 is SGHTA and CDR2 is FQGNSA. CDR3 amino acids: CASSLGGRGREKLFF. Here the CDR3 DNA reads TGTGCCAGCAGCTTAGGAGGCAGGGGTCGGGAAAAACTGTTTTTT.

The V call is TRBV7-9, the J call TRBJ2-3; D gene uncertain. CDR1 is SEHNR and CDR2 is FQNEAQ in the germline V gene (reference sequence). This CDR3 is 16 amino acids long. The germline V and J ends were trimmed by 3 bases and 4 bases, with 17 bases remaining between them. CDR3: CASSLSPSAAADTQYF. DNA of the CDR3: TGTGCCAGCAGCTTGTCCCCTTCGGCGGCCGCAGATACGCAGTATTTT.

The table lists this clone with a few counts. The chain has TRBV9 and TRBJ2-3; D is perhaps TRBD2 (7 bases). Germline CDR1 reads SGDLS; CDR2 reads YYNGEE. This CDR3 contains 15 residues. Trimming stripped 4 bases from V and 1 base from J, with 13 bases between. The CDR3 region is CASSMRGPGTDTQYF. The CDR3 DNA reads as TGTGCCAGCAGCATGCGGGGGCCTGGCACAGATACGCAGTATTTT.

The chain combines TRBV5-6 with TRBJ2-1, with D uncertain. The CDR3 covers 12 residues. From germline, CDR1 is SGHDT and CDR2 YYEEEE. Trimming shortened V by 4 bases and J by 9 bases, and 11 bases separated the two germline ends. The DNA of the CDR3 is TGTGCCAGCAGCCTCCTTCCCGGTGAGCAGTTCTTC. Protein product: CASSLLPGEQFF.

In its sample, this clone was seen a few times. V gene TRBV7-8 combines with J gene TRBJ1-2, with TRBD1 identical over 10 bases. Unmatched junction bases numbered 4, after V lost 3 bases and J lost 6 bases. CDR3 length: 14 amino acids. Looked up from germline, CDR1 is SGHVS and CDR2 is FQNEAQ. CDR3 bases: TGTGCCAGCAGCTTCGGGACAGGGGCCCATGGCTACACCTTC. Translation gives CASSFGTGAHGYTF.

This clone turned up a few times. This chain joins TRBV5-4 and TRBJ2-1; TRBD2 matches at 16 bases. The ends lost 5 bases at V and 9 bases at J; junction bases unmatched: 5. This CDR3 has 15 residues. The germline CDR1 and CDR2 sequences are SGHNT and YYREEE (reference sequence). The CDR3 here is CASRGLAGGLGEQFF. The DNA of the CDR3 is TGTGCCAGCAGGGGACTAGCGGGGGGGCTCGGTGAGCAGTTCTTC.

The count of this clone is one. CDR3 DNA: TGTGCCAGCAGCTTATTGGGCGGGAACACAGATACGCAGTATTTT. Its translation is CASSLLGGNTDTQYF. The rearrangement links TRBV7-8 to TRBJ2-3; D perhaps matches TRBD2 (6 bases). The CDR3 contains 15 residues. CDR1 is SGHVS, CDR2 FQNEAQ, per germline. V was trimmed by 2 bases and J by 2 bases, leaving 11 bases between them. Combining the CDR3 with reference TRBV7-8 and TRBJ2-3 gives the whole variable domain GAGVSQSPRYKVAKRGQDVALRCDPISGHVSLFWYQQALGQGPEFLTYFQNEAQLDKSGLPSDRFFAERPEGSVSTLKIQRTQQEDSAVYLCASSLLGGNTDTQYFGPGTRLTVL.

This chain connects TRBV6-1 to TRBJ1-1, with no clear D. The CDR3 length is 12 residues. From germline, CDR1 is MNHNS and CDR2 SASEGT. V was pared by 6 bases and J by 11 bases, with 16 bases between. The CDR3 region has the DNA TGTGCCAGCAGCCACGGGGTAGGGCGGGCTTTCTTT. Translated, it gives CASSHGVGRAFF.

This chain links TRBV28 with TRBJ2-7, with 7 positions matching TRBD2. This CDR3 spans 15 amino acids. Germline V gives CDR1 MDHEN, CDR2 SYDVKM. V dropped 4 bases and J dropped 0; count of bases not matched to a gene: 6. CDR3 protein: CASSSLAENSYEQYF. The CDR3 DNA is TGTGCCAGCAGTTCCCTAGCGGAAAACTCCTACGAGCAGTACTTC.

This rearrangement joins TRBV19 to TRBJ2-7, with D maybe TRBD1 (6 bases). The CDR3 sequence is 14 residues long. Germline CDR1 reads LNHDA; CDR2 reads SQIVND (reference sequence). V lost 6 bases and J 2 bases, leaving 14 bases between the germline ends. The CDR3 protein is CASSLTGSPYEQYF. For the CDR3, the DNA is TGTGCCAGTAGCCTCACAGGGAGCCCCTACGAGCAGTACTTC.

This clone was seen only a few times. The J gene is TRBJ2-3, the V gene TRBV7-2; D is perhaps TRBD2 (5 bases). CDR1 and CDR2 (germline): SGHTA, FQGNSA. The CDR3 extends over 15 amino acids. Trimming removed 5 bases from V and 0 bases from J, with 12 bases in between. Written as DNA, the CDR3 is TGTGCCAGCAGCCCAGCGGCGGTTAGCACAGATACGCAGTATTTT. Translated: CASSPAAVSTDTQYF. Based on the CDR3 plus reference TRBV7-2 and TRBJ2-3, the full variable domain is GAGVSQSPSNKVTEKGKDVELRCDPISGHTALYWYRQSLGQGLEFLIYFQGNSAPDKSGLPSDRFSAERTGGSVSTLTIQRTQQEDSAVYLCASSPAAVSTDTQYFGPGTRLTVL.

This clone has only one observation. This chain uses TRBV27 with TRBJ1-2; 9 nucleotides line up with TRBD1. The CDR3 is made up of 17 amino acids. Trimming at V came to 1 base and at J to 7 bases, leaving 13 bases not matched to a gene. CDR1 and CDR2 (germline): MNHEY, SMNVEV (reference sequence). The CDR3 coding sequence is TGTGCCAGCAGTTTATACCCTAGAACAGGGGGCATTAGTGGCTACACCTTC. Protein: CASSLYPRTGGISGYTF.

This chain joins TRBV5-1 and TRBJ2-1, with 8 nucleotides matching TRBD1. Looked up from germline, CDR1 is SGHRS and CDR2 is YFSETQ. CDR3 size: 12 residues. The J segment lost 9 bases and the V segment lost 2 bases, leaving 1 base of the junction unmatched. The CDR3 spells CASSLQGVEQFF. The CDR3 DNA is TGCGCCAGCAGCTTACAGGGGGTTGAGCAGTTCTTC.

The V gene is TRBV27, the J gene TRBJ1-5; D possibly corresponds to TRBD1 (6 bases). Trimming stripped 3 bases from V and 7 bases from J, with 10 bases between. Germline V lookup: CDR1 MNHEY, CDR2 SMNVEV (reference sequence). CDR3 length: 13 amino acids. The CDR3 loop reads CASSFRGAQPQHF. CDR3 coding DNA: TGTGCCAGCAGTTTCAGGGGCGCCCAGCCCCAGCATTTT.